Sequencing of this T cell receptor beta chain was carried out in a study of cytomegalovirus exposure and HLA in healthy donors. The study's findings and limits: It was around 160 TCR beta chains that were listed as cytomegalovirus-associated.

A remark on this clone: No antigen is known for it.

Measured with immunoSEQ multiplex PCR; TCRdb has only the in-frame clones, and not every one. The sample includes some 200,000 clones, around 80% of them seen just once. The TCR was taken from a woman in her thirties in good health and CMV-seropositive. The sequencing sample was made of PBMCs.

The DNA of the CDR3 is TGTGCCAGCAGCTTAGACACTGCAGGGGCGCGAGAGCAGTACTTC. Its protein is CASSLDTAGAREQYF. This rearrangement joins TRBV11-1 to TRBJ2-7, with D possibly matching TRBD1 (6 bases). The CDR3 length is 15 residues. V shed 1 base and J shed 7 bases, with 17 bases lying between them. Germline CDR1 SGHAT, CDR2 FQDESV (reference sequence).